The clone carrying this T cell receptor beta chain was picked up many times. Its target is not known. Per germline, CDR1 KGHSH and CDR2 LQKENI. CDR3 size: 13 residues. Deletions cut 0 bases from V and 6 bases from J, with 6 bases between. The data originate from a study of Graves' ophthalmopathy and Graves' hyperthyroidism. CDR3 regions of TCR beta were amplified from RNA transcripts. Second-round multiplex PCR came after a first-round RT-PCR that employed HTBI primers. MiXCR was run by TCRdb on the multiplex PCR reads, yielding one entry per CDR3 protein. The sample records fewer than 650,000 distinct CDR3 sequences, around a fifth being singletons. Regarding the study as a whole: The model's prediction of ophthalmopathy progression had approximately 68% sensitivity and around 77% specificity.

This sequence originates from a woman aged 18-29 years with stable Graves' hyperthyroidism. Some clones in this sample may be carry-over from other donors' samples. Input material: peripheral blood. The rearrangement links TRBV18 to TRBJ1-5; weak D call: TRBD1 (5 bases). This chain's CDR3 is CASSPPGVQPQHF. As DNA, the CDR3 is TGTGCCAGCTCACCACCGGGGGTTCAGCCCCAGCATTTT.